This paragraph covers one T cell receptor beta chain sequence. Produced via immunoSEQ multiplex PCR; TCRdb's table is partial and in-frame only. The sample records 120,000 or so clones, approximately 90% being singletons. This specimen comes from a study of T cell responses to AZD1222 COVID-19 vaccine. Trimming stripped 0 bases from V and 13 bases from J, with 14 bases between. Per germline, CDR1 SGHVS and CDR2 FQNEAQ. There are 13 residues in the CDR3. This specimen was peripheral blood, taken on day 0 of AZD1222 vaccination. The gene calls are TRBV7-8 and TRBJ2-3; D call uncertain. This TCR came from an adult in good health. The CDR3 loop reads CASSLAVTAREYF. CDR3 coding DNA: TGTGCCAGCAGCTTAGCGGTAACGGCTAGGGAGTATTTT. Looking up the rest from reference TRBV7-8 and TRBJ2-3 gives the full variable domain: GAGVSQSPRYKVAKRGQDVALRCDPISGHVSLFWYQQALGQGPEFLTYFQNEAQLDKSGLPSDRFFAERPEGSVSTLKIQRTQQEDSAVYLCASSLAVTAREYFGPGTRLTVL.